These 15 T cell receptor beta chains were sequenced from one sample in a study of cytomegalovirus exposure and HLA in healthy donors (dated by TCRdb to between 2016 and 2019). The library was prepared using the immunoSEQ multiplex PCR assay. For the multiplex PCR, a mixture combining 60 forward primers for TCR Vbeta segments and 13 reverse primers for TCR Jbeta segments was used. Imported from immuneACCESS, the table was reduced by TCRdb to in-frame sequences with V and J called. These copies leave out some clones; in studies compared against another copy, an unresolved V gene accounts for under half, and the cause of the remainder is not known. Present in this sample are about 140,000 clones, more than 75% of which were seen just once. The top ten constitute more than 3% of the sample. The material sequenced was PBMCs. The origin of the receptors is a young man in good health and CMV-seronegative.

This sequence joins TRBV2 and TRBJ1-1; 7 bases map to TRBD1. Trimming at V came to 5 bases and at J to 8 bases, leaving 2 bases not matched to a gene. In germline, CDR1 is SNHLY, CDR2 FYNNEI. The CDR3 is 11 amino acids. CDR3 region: CASSLDREAFF. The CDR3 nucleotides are TGTGCCAGCAGTCTGGACAGGGAAGCTTTCTTT.

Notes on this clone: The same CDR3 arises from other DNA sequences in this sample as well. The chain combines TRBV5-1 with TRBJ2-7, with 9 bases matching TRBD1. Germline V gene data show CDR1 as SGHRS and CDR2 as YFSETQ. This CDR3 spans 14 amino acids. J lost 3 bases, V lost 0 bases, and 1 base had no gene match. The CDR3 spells CASSLGQGGYEQYF. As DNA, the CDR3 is TGCGCCAGCAGCTTGGGACAGGGGGGCTACGAGCAGTACTTC. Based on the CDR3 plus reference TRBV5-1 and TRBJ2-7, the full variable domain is KAGVTQTPRYLIKTRGQQVTLSCSPISGHRSVSWYQQTPGQGLQFLFEYFSETQRNKGNFPGRFSGRQFSNSRSEMNVSTLELGDSALYLCASSLGQGGYEQYFGPGTRLTVT.

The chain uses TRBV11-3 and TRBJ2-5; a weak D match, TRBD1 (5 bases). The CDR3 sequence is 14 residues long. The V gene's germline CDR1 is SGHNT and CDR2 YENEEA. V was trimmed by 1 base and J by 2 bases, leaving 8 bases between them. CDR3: CASSLGAGQETQYF. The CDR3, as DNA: TGTGCCAGCAGCTTAGGGGCAGGGCAAGAGACCCAGTACTTC.

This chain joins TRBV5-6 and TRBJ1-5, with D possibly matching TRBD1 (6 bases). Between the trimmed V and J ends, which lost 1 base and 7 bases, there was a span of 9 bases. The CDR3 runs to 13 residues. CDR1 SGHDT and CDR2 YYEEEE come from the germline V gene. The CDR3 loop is CASSLWGHQPQHF. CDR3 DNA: TGTGCCAGCAGCTTGTGGGGGCACCAGCCCCAGCATTTT.

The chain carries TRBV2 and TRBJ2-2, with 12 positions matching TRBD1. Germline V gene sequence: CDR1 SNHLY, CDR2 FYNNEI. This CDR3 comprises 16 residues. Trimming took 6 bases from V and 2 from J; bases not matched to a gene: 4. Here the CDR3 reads CASSKGQGANTGELFF. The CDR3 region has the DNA TGTGCCAGCAGCAAGGGACAGGGGGCCAACACCGGGGAGCTGTTTTTT.

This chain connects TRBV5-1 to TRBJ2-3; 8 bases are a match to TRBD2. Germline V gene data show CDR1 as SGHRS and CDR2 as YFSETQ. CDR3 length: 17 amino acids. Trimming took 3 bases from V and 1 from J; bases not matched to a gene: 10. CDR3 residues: CASSSNLPTSGTDTQYF. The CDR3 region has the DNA TGCGCCAGCAGCTCCAACCTACCGACTAGCGGCACAGATACGCAGTATTTT. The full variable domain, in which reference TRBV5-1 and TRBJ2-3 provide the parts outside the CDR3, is KAGVTQTPRYLIKTRGQQVTLSCSPISGHRSVSWYQQTPGQGLQFLFEYFSETQRNKGNFPGRFSGRQFSNSRSEMNVSTLELGDSALYLCASSSNLPTSGTDTQYFGPGTRLTVL.

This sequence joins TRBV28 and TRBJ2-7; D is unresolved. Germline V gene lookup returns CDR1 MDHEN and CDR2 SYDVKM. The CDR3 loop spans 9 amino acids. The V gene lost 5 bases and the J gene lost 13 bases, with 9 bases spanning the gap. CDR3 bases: TGTGCCAGCAGTCCTCCCGTATACTTC. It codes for CASSPPVYF.

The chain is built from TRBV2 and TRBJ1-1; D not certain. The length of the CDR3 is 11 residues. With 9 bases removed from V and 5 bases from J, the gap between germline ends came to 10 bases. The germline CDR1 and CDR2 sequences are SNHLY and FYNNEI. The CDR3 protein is CARHGETEAFF. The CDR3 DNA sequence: TGTGCCAGACACGGGGAGACTGAAGCTTTCTTT.

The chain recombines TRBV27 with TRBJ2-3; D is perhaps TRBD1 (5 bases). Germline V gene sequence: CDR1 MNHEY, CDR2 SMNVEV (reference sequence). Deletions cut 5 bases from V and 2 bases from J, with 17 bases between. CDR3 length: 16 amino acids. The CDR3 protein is CASSSSRGWDTDTQYF. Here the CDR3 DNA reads TGTGCCAGCAGTAGTTCAAGGGGTTGGGACACAGATACGCAGTATTTT.

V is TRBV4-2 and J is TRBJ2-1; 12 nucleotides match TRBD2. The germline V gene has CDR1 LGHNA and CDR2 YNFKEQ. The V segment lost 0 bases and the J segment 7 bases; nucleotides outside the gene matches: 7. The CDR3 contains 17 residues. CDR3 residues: CASSQDWSSGRANEQFF. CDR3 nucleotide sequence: TGTGCCAGCAGCCAAGATTGGTCTAGCGGGAGGGCTAATGAGCAGTTCTTC.

This chain's CDR3 is CASGRGQGITEAFF. DNA for the CDR3: TGTGCTAGTGGCCGGGGACAGGGGATCACTGAAGCTTTCTTT. The chain uses TRBV12-5 and TRBJ1-1, with 10 bases aligning to TRBD1. With 6 bases clipped from V and 4 bases from J, the junction kept 5 bases outside the gene matches. The CDR3 is 14 residues long. Looked up from germline, CDR1 is LGHNT and CDR2 is FRNRAP.

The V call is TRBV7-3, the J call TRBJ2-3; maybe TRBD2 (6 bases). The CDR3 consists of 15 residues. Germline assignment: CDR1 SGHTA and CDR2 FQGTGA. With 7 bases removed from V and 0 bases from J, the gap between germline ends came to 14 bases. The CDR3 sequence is CASNYGAGSTDTQYF. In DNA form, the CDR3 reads TGTGCCAGCAATTACGGGGCGGGAAGCACAGATACGCAGTATTTT.

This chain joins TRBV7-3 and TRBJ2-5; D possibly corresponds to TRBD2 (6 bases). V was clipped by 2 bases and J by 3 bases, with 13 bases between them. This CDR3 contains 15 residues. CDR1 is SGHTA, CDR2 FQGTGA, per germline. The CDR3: CASSLGLASEETQYF. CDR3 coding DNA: TGTGCCAGCAGCTTAGGACTGGCTAGCGAAGAGACCCAGTACTTC.

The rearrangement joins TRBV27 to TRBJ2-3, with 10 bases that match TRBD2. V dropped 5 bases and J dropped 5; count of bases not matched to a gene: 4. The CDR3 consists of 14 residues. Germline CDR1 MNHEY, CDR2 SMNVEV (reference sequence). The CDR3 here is CASSKRGGRDTQYF. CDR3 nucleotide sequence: TGTGCCAGCAGTAAGCGGGGGGGGCGAGATACGCAGTATTTT.

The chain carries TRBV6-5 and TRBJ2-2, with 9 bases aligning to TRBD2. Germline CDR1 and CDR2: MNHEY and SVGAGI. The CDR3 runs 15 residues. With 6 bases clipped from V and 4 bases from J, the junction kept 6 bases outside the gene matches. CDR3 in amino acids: CASSAGGVSTGELFF. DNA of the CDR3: TGTGCCAGCAGCGCGGGGGGGGTAAGCACCGGGGAGCTGTTTTTT.